The 25 T cell receptor beta chains below come from one sample, sequenced in a study of blood T cell repertoires in COVID-19. Sequencing was performed with immunoSEQ multiplex PCR; in TCRdb, only in-frame clones are kept and a portion is missing. The repertoire holds over 200,000 clones, 85% to 90% seen once, with over 4.5% in the top ten. Sequencing input: peripheral blood. These receptors were collected from an elderly man with acute or convalescent COVID-19.

This clone was found a few times. The chain is built from TRBV10-1 and TRBJ2-7; 7 nucleotides match TRBD2. This CDR3 region has 13 residues. Germline CDR1 WNHNN, CDR2 SYGVQD (reference sequence). V gave up 0 bases and J gave up 5 bases; unmatched junction bases: 1. CDR3 in amino acids: CASSESGGNEQYF. The CDR3 DNA reads as TGCGCCAGCAGTGAGTCGGGAGGGAACGAGCAGTACTTC.

A single count supports this clone. The rearrangement links TRBV7-8 to TRBJ1-5; maybe TRBD1 (6 bases). Germline-derived CDR1 and CDR2 are SGHVS and FQNEAQ. Trimming left V 5 bases short and J 6 bases short, with 14 bases between. The CDR3 consists of 14 residues. The DNA of the CDR3 is TGTGCCAGCAGCCTACAGGGTAGGGTTCAGCCCCAGCATTTT. Translation: CASSLQGRVQPQHF.

J is TRBJ1-4 and V is TRBV7-8, with a weak D call TRBD1 (5 bases). Between the trimmed V and J ends, which lost 5 bases and 4 bases, there was a span of 14 bases. Germline CDR1 is SGHVS and CDR2 is FQNEAQ. The CDR3 runs to 15 residues. The CDR3, as DNA: TGTGCCAGCAGCCCGCGGGACCAGGGTAATGAAAAACTGTTTTTT. It translates to CASSPRDQGNEKLFF.

The chain joins TRBV28 to TRBJ1-4; D is undetermined. The V gene's germline CDR1 is MDHEN and CDR2 SYDVKM. The CDR3 sequence is 14 residues long. V was clipped by 6 bases and J by 7 bases, with 15 bases between them. The CDR3 reads CASRTLVPPEKLFF. The CDR3 coding sequence is TGTGCCAGCAGGACTTTGGTCCCTCCTGAAAAACTGTTTTTT.

This clone was observed a handful of times. The genes are TRBV5-4 and TRBJ2-1; 12 bases map to TRBD2. The CDR3 loop spans 15 amino acids. Germline values: CDR1 SGHNT, CDR2 YYREEE (reference sequence). The V and J ends lost 4 bases and 8 bases, in that order; junction bases with no gene match: 7. This CDR3 is CASSMTSGSLHEQFF. The DNA for the CDR3 is TGTGCCAGCAGCATGACTAGCGGGAGTTTACATGAGCAGTTCTTC.

V and J are TRBV5-1 and TRBJ1-1; D is ambiguous. The V end lost 5 bases, the J end lost 1 base, and 12 bases lay between the germline ends. Germline V gene sequence: CDR1 SGHRS, CDR2 YFSETQ. CDR3 size: 14 residues. The CDR3 region has the DNA TGCGCCAGCAGAACGTACTTTGGGAACACTGAAGCTTTCTTT. Protein sequence: CASRTYFGNTEAFF.

The V and J genes are TRBV3-1 (or the pseudogene TRBV3-2) and TRBJ2-1, with 9 bases that match TRBD1. The CDR3 totals 16 residues. CDR1 LGHDT and CDR2 YNNKEL come from the germline V gene (reference sequence). J was trimmed by 1 base and V by 4 bases; bases with no gene match: 5. The CDR3 bases are TGTGCCAGCAGCCGCTCCGGGACAGGGTCCTACAATGAGCAGTTCTTC. It yields the protein CASSRSGTGSYNEQFF.

The gene calls are TRBV9 and TRBJ2-1; the match to TRBD2 covers 9 bases. V was clipped by 4 bases and J by 5 bases; unmatched bases: 16. Germline CDR1 reads SGDLS; CDR2 reads YYNGEE. This CDR3 comprises 18 residues. The CDR3 nucleotides are TGTGCCAGCAGCCCAAGCCCCTATTTGACTAGCGGAGACAATGAGCAGTTCTTC. Protein: CASSPSPYLTSGDNEQFF.

The chain links TRBV7-2 to TRBJ2-7, with D possibly matching TRBD1 (5 bases). Germline CDR1 SGHTA, CDR2 FQGNSA. This CDR3 is 15 amino acids long. The V and J ends lost 2 bases and 0 bases respectively, with 11 bases between them. DNA of the CDR3: TGTGCCAGCAGCTTACGTCAGGGAAGCTCCTACGAGCAGTACTTC. Its translation is CASSLRQGSSYEQYF. The full variable domain, in which reference TRBV7-2 and TRBJ2-7 provide the parts outside the CDR3, is GAGVSQSPSNKVTEKGKDVELRCDPISGHTALYWYRQSLGQGLEFLIYFQGNSAPDKSGLPSDRFSAERTGGSVSTLTIQRTQQEDSAVYLCASSLRQGSSYEQYFGPGTRLTVT.

The chain uses TRBV6-1 and TRBJ1-5; 8 nucleotides align to TRBD1. Per the germline V gene, CDR1 is MNHNS and CDR2 is SASEGT. Unmatched junction bases numbered 0, after V lost 3 bases and J lost 2 bases. The CDR3 loop spans 14 amino acids. This chain's CDR3 is CASSETGGNQPQHF. CDR3 coding DNA: TGTGCCAGCAGTGAGACAGGGGGCAATCAGCCCCAGCATTTT.

The V and J genes are TRBV19 and TRBJ2-7; 10 bases line up with TRBD2. The CDR3 has 15 amino acids. Germline V CDR1 and CDR2: LNHDA, SQIVND (reference sequence). V lost 10 bases to trimming and J lost 2 bases; unmatched junction nucleotides: 11. In nucleotides, the CDR3 is TGTGCCACTTCCCGGACACTAGCGGGGACCTACGAGCAGTACTTC. Amino acid sequence: CATSRTLAGTYEQYF.

The chain joins TRBV7-9 to TRBJ2-1; 9 bases map to TRBD2. V trimming: 5 bases; J trimming: 7 bases; junction bases outside the gene matches: 6. The germline V gene encodes CDR1 SEHNR and CDR2 FQNEAQ (reference sequence). CDR3 length: 14 residues. The CDR3 spells CASSVLAGSNEQFF. The CDR3, as DNA: TGTGCCAGCAGCGTTCTAGCGGGGTCAAATGAGCAGTTCTTC.

This chain joins TRBV2 and TRBJ2-2; D may be TRBD1 (5 bases). The V gene's germline CDR1 is SNHLY and CDR2 FYNNEI. Trimming shortened V by 6 bases and J by 1 base, and 12 bases separated the two germline ends. The CDR3 covers 15 residues. The CDR3 region is CASRPQGRNTGELFF. In nucleotides, the CDR3 is TGTGCCAGCAGACCCCAGGGTAGGAACACCGGGGAGCTGTTTTTT.

The chain has TRBV19 and TRBJ1-5; 7 nucleotides agree with TRBD1. With 10 bases clipped from V and 0 bases from J, the junction kept 18 bases outside the gene matches. This CDR3 is built from 18 residues. Germline V gene data show CDR1 as LNHDA and CDR2 as SQIVND (reference sequence). The CDR3: CATDNPQGTGYSNQPQHF. DNA of the CDR3: TGTGCCACCGACAACCCACAGGGGACGGGATATAGCAATCAGCCCCAGCATTTT.

The chain has TRBV7-2 and TRBJ2-1; 8 nucleotides agree with TRBD2. Germline V CDR1 and CDR2: SGHTA, FQGNSA. V shed 1 base and J 10 bases; nucleotides not matched to a gene: 6. The CDR3 has 14 residues. The CDR3 coding sequence is TGTGCCAGCAGCTTAGAAGCGGGAGTTAGAGAGCAGTTCTTC. It encodes CASSLEAGVREQFF.

The chain uses TRBV29-1 and TRBJ2-2; TRBD2 agrees at 10 bases. The trim removed 4 bases at V and 4 bases at J, leaving 0 bases unmatched. CDR3 length equals 13 residues. Germline values: CDR1 SQVTM, CDR2 ANQGSEA. CDR3 bases: TGCAGCGTTGGGACTAGCGGCACCGGGGAGCTGTTTTTT. Encoded protein: CSVGTSGTGELFF.

The J gene is TRBJ2-5, the V gene TRBV7-7; TRBD2 aligns across 9 bases. J lost 5 bases, V lost 4 bases, and 8 bases had no gene match. The CDR3 has 15 residues. Germline-derived CDR1 and CDR2 are SSHAT and FNYEAQ (reference sequence). CDR3 region: CASSSNSGSGETQYF. The CDR3 DNA reads TGTGCCAGCAGCTCCAATAGCGGGAGCGGGGAGACCCAGTACTTC. The variable domain in full, with the rest retrieved from reference TRBV7-7 and TRBJ2-5, is GAGVSQSPRYKVTKRGQDVTLRCDPISSHATLYWYQQALGQGPEFLTYFNYEAQPDKSGLPSDRFSAERPEGSISTLTIQRTEQRDSAMYRCASSSNSGSGETQYFGPGTRLLVL.

The V and J genes are TRBV6-2 or TRBV6-3 and TRBJ2-2; 9 bases are shared with TRBD1. The V gene's germline CDR1 is MNHEY and CDR2 SVGEGT. Trimming took 5 bases from V and 4 from J; bases not matched to a gene: 11. The CDR3 consists of 17 residues. The CDR3 nucleotides read TGTGCCAGCAGTGCACACCAGGGACAGGGAAGCACCGGGGAGCTGTTTTTT. Translated, it gives CASSAHQGQGSTGELFF.

V usage is TRBV7-2 and J usage is TRBJ1-5, with a possible D match to TRBD1 (5 bases). Germline CDR1 reads SGHTA; CDR2 reads FQGNSA. With 0 bases removed from V and 6 bases from J, the gap between germline ends came to 12 bases. CDR3 length: 15 residues. CDR3 bases: TGTGCCAGCAGCTTAGCGTTGGGGGGTGGTCAGCCCCAGCATTTT. Translated, it gives CASSLALGGGQPQHF.

This chain joins TRBV28 and TRBJ2-7; TRBD1 aligns across 10 bases. Germline V CDR1 and CDR2: MDHEN, SYDVKM. J lost 6 bases, V lost 5 bases, and 10 bases had no gene match. The CDR3 extends over 15 amino acids. In nucleotides, the CDR3 is TGTGCCAGCAGTCCTCGAGGGACAGGGGCTCGCGAGCAGTACTTC. Encoded protein: CASSPRGTGAREQYF.

The chain has TRBV29-1 and TRBJ2-5, with 13 bases fitting TRBD2. Germline values: CDR1 SQVTM, CDR2 ANQGSEA. The CDR3 runs to 16 residues. Trimming removed 4 bases from V and 5 bases from J; junction bases left unmatched: 10. The chain's CDR3 is CSVAGGLAGVEETQYF. Written as DNA, the CDR3 is TGCAGCGTTGCGGGAGGACTAGCGGGAGTCGAGGAGACCCAGTACTTC.

This chain connects TRBV5-1 to TRBJ2-5, with D possibly being TRBD1 (6 bases). This CDR3 has 15 residues. Germline CDR1 and CDR2: SGHRS and YFSETQ. The V end was cut by 4 bases, the J end by 4 bases, with 17 bases between. The CDR3: CASSGGLLSGETQYF. DNA for the CDR3: TGCGCCAGCAGCGGGGGCCTACTCAGCGGAGAGACCCAGTACTTC.

The chain employs TRBV18 and TRBJ2-5, with no clear D. Trimming removed 6 bases from V and 2 bases from J, with 7 bases in between. Germline CDR1 and CDR2: KGHSH and LQKENI. The CDR3 totals 12 residues. CDR3 DNA sequence: TGTGCCAGCTCCTTACTACAAGAGACCCAGTACTTC. Encoded protein: CASSLLQETQYF.

This rearrangement joins TRBV3-1 (or the pseudogene TRBV3-2) to TRBJ1-1; D possibly corresponds to TRBD1 (5 bases). The ends were cut back, 6 bases at V and 1 base at J, with 12 bases in the middle. Germline V gene sequence: CDR1 LGHDT, CDR2 YNNKEL (reference sequence). This CDR3 has 14 residues. The CDR3 coding sequence is TGTGCCAGCAGGATGGACACCACGAACACTGAAGCTTTCTTT. As protein: CASRMDTTNTEAFF.

The rearrangement uses TRBV7-9 and TRBJ2-4, with 11 bases that match TRBD2. The germline V gene has CDR1 SEHNR and CDR2 FQNEAQ (reference sequence). This CDR3 is built from 15 residues. V trimming: 5 bases; J trimming: 11 bases; junction bases outside the gene matches: 11. The CDR3 DNA is TGTGCCAGCAGCCGACCGGGACTAGCGGCCGGGGTTCAGTACTTC. Amino acids: CASSRPGLAAGVQYF.